This T cell receptor (beta chain) was recorded in a study of technical replicates of blood from a handful of donors. Per the germline V gene, CDR1 is MNHNS and CDR2 is SASEGT. Between the trimmed V and J ends, which lost 4 bases and 4 bases, there was a span of 11 bases. The CDR3 totals 14 residues. This table comes from immunoSEQ multiplex PCR, and its TCRdb copy is limited to in-frame clones, with some not included. The data show almost 85,000 clones, with 97% seen just once and approximately 0.2% held by the top ten. This TCR was sampled from a human donor in good health. V and J are TRBV6-1 and TRBJ1-5, with D unresolved. Sample: T cells isolated from PBMCs. The CDR3 is CASSVEDRNQPQHF. CDR3 bases: TGTGCCAGCAGTGTCGAGGATCGGAATCAGCCCCAGCATTTT.